A selection of T cell receptor beta chains follows, all from one sample in a study of T cell repertoires in cytomegalovirus infection. These receptors lack a known antigen. TCRdb redid the calling of the reads with MiXCR, one entry per CDR3 protein. The sample contains about 570,000 distinct CDR3 sequences, roughly 43% of which appear only once. The source material was cultured PBMCs, sampled from culture after CMV antigen stimulation. These receptors were obtained from a human donor in good health (CMV status not recorded). Some clones in this sample may be carry-over from other donors' samples. The CDR3 runs from the conserved cysteine through the conserved F or W. Each record gives: J gene, D gene, clone size, V gene, CDR3 protein, CDR3 DNA. A D gene is named only where the DNA matches it firmly. Clone size is shown for a subset of rows, as once, few, many or a class of expanded clone.

>TRBJ2-5|-|-|TRBV10-3
CASHSDQETQYF
TGTGCCAGCCATAGCGACCAAGAGACCCAGTACTTC
>TRBJ1-2|-|-|TRBV11-2
CASSSLPRTRSNYGYTF
TGTGCCAGCAGCTCACTCCCCCGGACGCGATCTAACTATGGCTACACCTTC
>TRBJ1-2|-|few|TRBV7-6
CASSLGRQAGGYTF
TGTGCCAGCAGCTTAGGGAGACAGGCAGGTGGCTACACCTTC
>TRBJ2-5|-|few|TRBV7-2
CASSLAANRETQYF
TGTGCCAGCAGCTTAGCGGCTAATAGGGAGACCCAGTACTTC
>TRBJ2-1|TRBD2|-|TRBV4-1
CASSQTMTSGRDEQFF
TGCGCCAGCAGCCAAACAATGACTAGCGGGAGGGATGAGCAGTTCTTC
>TRBJ1-6|-|-|TRBV20-1
CSARSTRGGSNSPLHF
TGCAGTGCTAGATCAACCCGGGGGGGCAGCAATTCACCCCTCCACTTT
>TRBJ1-5|-|many|TRBV7-2
CASSLEQAQPQHF
TGTGCCAGCAGCTTAGAGCAGGCTCAGCCCCAGCATTTT
>TRBJ2-5|-|few|TRBV7-8
CASSFLGRTQETQYF
TGTGCCAGCAGCTTTCTCGGGCGGACCCAAGAGACCCAGTACTTC
>TRBJ2-7|-|-|TRBV5-1
CASSPETATYEQYF
TGCGCCAGCAGCCCCGAGACAGCTACCTACGAGCAGTACTTC
>TRBJ1-4|TRBD1|-|TRBV7-6
CASSFMGQGREKLFF
TGTGCCAGCAGCTTCATGGGACAGGGAAGAGAAAAACTGTTTTTT
>TRBJ1-1|-|-|TRBV2
CASRVYGTGPTEAFF
TGTGCCAGCAGGGTATATGGTACAGGGCCGACCGAAGCTTTCTTT
>TRBJ2-3|TRBD1|few|TRBV29-1
CSVEGSRTGESTDTQYF
TGCAGCGTTGAAGGATCCCGCACAGGGGAGAGCACAGATACGCAGTATTTT
>TRBJ2-5|-|-|TRBV11-2
CASSALTGETQYF
TGTGCCAGCAGCGCCCTGACGGGAGAGACCCAGTACTTC
>TRBJ1-1|TRBD1|-|TRBV19
CASSRQGAHTEAFF
TGTGCCAGTAGTCGACAGGGGGCCCACACTGAAGCTTTCTTT
>TRBJ2-7|-|few|TRBV11-2
CASSPELAWDEQYF
TGTGCCAGCAGCCCAGAATTAGCGTGGGACGAGCAGTACTTC
>TRBJ1-2|-|-|TRBV12-3/TRBV12-4
CASSRASGRGYTF
TGTGCCAGCAGTCGGGCCTCAGGTCGGGGCTACACCTTC
>TRBJ2-3|TRBD2|-|TRBV10-2
CASSGFSGRAGSTDTQYF
TGCGCCAGCAGTGGATTTAGCGGGAGGGCCGGGAGCACAGATACGCAGTATTTT
>TRBJ1-1|-|-|TRBV12-3/TRBV12-4
CASSFQGMNTEAFF
TGTGCCAGCAGTTTCCAGGGGATGAACACTGAAGCTTTCTTT
>TRBJ2-3|-|few|TRBV24-1
CATSDSAAEGVDTQYF
TGTGCCACCAGTGATTCGGCGGCAGAGGGTGTTGATACGCAGTATTTT
>TRBJ2-2|TRBD2|-|TRBV18
CASSPRVTSDTGELFF
TGTGCCAGCTCACCAAGAGTGACTAGCGACACCGGGGAGCTGTTTTTT
>TRBJ2-5|-|-|TRBV27
CANPRAGQETQYF
TGTGCCAACCCCAGGGCAGGCCAAGAGACCCAGTACTTC
>TRBJ1-4|-|-|TRBV28
CASSFGRGEKLFF
TGTGCCAGCAGTTTTGGTCGGGGTGAAAAACTGTTTTTT
>TRBJ1-5|-|-|TRBV15
CATSRDSRRTDQPQHF
TGTGCCACCAGCAGAGATAGCAGACGGACTGATCAGCCCCAGCATTTT
>TRBJ2-3|-|-|TRBV6-2/TRBV6-3
CASSYAGQTSTDTQYF
TGTGCCAGCAGTTACGCGGGACAGACTAGCACAGATACGCAGTATTTT
>TRBJ1-3|-|-|TRBV7-6
CASSPVPRWGSGNTIYF
TGTGCCAGCAGCCCCGTCCCCCGGTGGGGGTCTGGAAACACCATATATTTT
>TRBJ1-4|-|-|TRBV20-1
CSAPREGGNEKLFF
TGCAGTGCTCCCCGGGAGGGCGGTAATGAAAAACTGTTTTTT
>TRBJ2-3|-|few|TRBV20-1
CSASRDSPNTDTQYF
TGCAGTGCTAGCCGGGATTCCCCAAACACAGATACGCAGTATTTT
>TRBJ1-2|-|-|TRBV19
CASNNGGFYGYTF
TGTGCCAGTAACAATGGAGGGTTTTATGGCTACACCTTC
>TRBJ1-1|-|-|TRBV12-3/TRBV12-4
CASSLTVSDTEAFF
TGTGCCAGCAGTTTGACAGTCTCGGACACTGAAGCTTTCTTT
>TRBJ2-7|TRBD2|-|TRBV9
CASSVGAGGRSYEQYF
TGTGCCAGCAGCGTAGGGGCGGGAGGCCGCTCCTACGAGCAGTACTTC
>TRBJ1-1|-|-|TRBV2
CASSSLRGDTEAFF
TGTGCCAGCAGTTCCCTCCGGGGGGACACTGAAGCTTTCTTT
>TRBJ2-3|TRBD1|-|TRBV10-3
CAIRQGSGTDTQYF
TGTGCCATTAGACAGGGTTCTGGCACAGATACGCAGTATTTT
>TRBJ1-5|-|-|TRBV2
CASSEESGQPQHF
TGTGCCAGCAGTGAGGAGAGTGGTCAGCCCCAGCATTTT
>TRBJ2-1|-|-|TRBV6-5
CASSVFMEAGYNEQFF
TGTGCCAGCAGTGTGTTTATGGAGGCAGGTTACAATGAGCAGTTCTTC
>TRBJ2-5|-|-|TRBV19
CASSPTELGKETQYF
TGTGCCAGTAGTCCTACGGAACTGGGGAAAGAGACCCAGTACTTC